A selection of T cell receptor beta chains follows, all from one sample in a study of blood T cells in healthy people across ages. TCRdb reprocessed the 5' RACE reads with MiXCR, giving one entry per CDR3 protein. The sample has 650,000 to 800,000 distinct CDR3 sequences, under 45% seen once; the top ten hold under 20%. The sequenced material came from blood. The receptors shown here come from a man aged 55-75 years in good health. The conserved cysteine and the conserved F or W are not part of the CDR3 here. Each record gives: J gene, V gene, CDR3 protein.

TRBJ2-6	TRBV7-2	ASSLSRGANVLT
TRBJ2-7	TRBV7-2	ASSSTGTGFHEQY
TRBJ2-5	TRBV20-1	SATRPEVQETQY
TRBJ2-2	TRBV2	ASNLDLGGTGELF
TRBJ2-4	TRBV6-5	ASSGLGNIQY
TRBJ2-1	TRBV6-1	ASSDRPSAGQF
TRBJ2-1	TRBV27	ASTYRWANEQF
TRBJ2-6	TRBV25-1	ASSEYGTGPSGANVLT
TRBJ2-5	TRBV7-7	ASSKNPGHQETQY
TRBJ2-3	TRBV21-1	ATDTGLTDTQY
TRBJ2-3	TRBV4-1	ASSQDTATIWGDTQY
TRBJ1-4	TRBV6-1	ASRNREAGAANEKLF
TRBJ2-6	TRBV21-1	ASSKVRRNRRILSGANVLT
TRBJ1-1	TRBV29-1	SAKDTITEAF
NA	TRBV7-2	ASSLAGGWGETQY
TRBJ2-3	TRBV5-1	ASRTTGTRADTQY
TRBJ1-1	TRBV10-1	ASSAGQQKAF
TRBJ2-3	TRBV12-3/TRBV12-4	ASSGVSSGYSTDTQY
TRBJ2-7	TRBV14	ASSRIGTGGIYEQY
TRBJ2-3	TRBV9	ASSVRGADTQY
TRBJ2-3	TRBV6-5	ASSSSVHTQY
TRBJ1-6	TRBV18	ASSPRDNNSPLH
TRBJ2-5	TRBV3-1	ASSFLGMGETQY
TRBJ2-1	TRBV9	ASSSGGSTYNEQF
TRBJ2-5	TRBV20-1	SARLRASQETQY
TRBJ2-5	TRBV4-3	ASSQDGTGLETQY
TRBJ2-2	TRBV25-1	ASSGAKTGELF
TRBJ1-1	TRBV20-1	SARPPGDTEAF
TRBJ2-3	TRBV7-2	ASSPHTSTDTQY
TRBJ1-2	TRBV12-3/TRBV12-4	ASSSPGDYGYT
TRBJ2-7	TRBV4-3	ASSQDVTGYEQY
TRBJ1-3	TRBV4-3	ASSQTDRGPGNTIY